The sequence of this T cell receptor beta chain was determined in a study of T cell responses to AZD1222 COVID-19 vaccine. About this clone itself: Antigen unknown.

The J segment lost 4 bases and the V segment lost 2 bases, leaving 4 bases of the junction unmatched. CDR1 is SGHTA, CDR2 FQGNSA, per germline. The CDR3 length is 15 residues. Method: immunoSEQ multiplex PCR; TCRdb's copy keeps in-frame clones and lacks some. The sample carries about 150,000 clones, approximately 90% recorded once. Study results and caveats: Variant regions that are unmutated are reportedly the target of nearly half of spike-specific TCRs. Rises in breadth and depth of Spike-specific TCRs came after two AZD1222 doses.

Sample: peripheral blood, taken on day 0 of AZD1222 vaccination. This chain links TRBV7-2 with TRBJ2-3, with TRBD2 matching 9 bases. The receptor was derived from an adult in good health. The CDR3 loop reads CASSLMAGGPDTQYF. CDR3 sequence (DNA): TGTGCCAGCAGCTTAATGGCGGGGGGGCCAGATACGCAGTATTTT.